These 23 T cell receptor beta chains share one sample of origin, sequenced in a study of cytomegalovirus exposure and HLA in healthy donors (dated by TCRdb to 2016 to 2017). The library relied on the immunoSEQ multiplex PCR assay. The multiplex PCR relied on a mix of 60 forward primers for TCR Vbeta segments and 13 reverse primers for TCR Jbeta segments. The source is immuneACCESS, and TCRdb retained only in-frame sequences with V and J called. Part of the clones is not carried over; for the studies checked, unresolved V genes explain less than half of this, and the remainder is unexplained. The sample table shows 150,000 or so clones, and roughly 80% are seen once. Approximately 2.3% of the sample belongs to the ten largest clones. The source material was PBMCs. These receptors originate from a female donor in good health and CMV-seronegative.

This clone occurred a few times. The chain combines TRBV19 with TRBJ1-5; possibly TRBD1 for D (5 bases). The V gene's germline CDR1 is LNHDA and CDR2 SQIVND (reference sequence). This CDR3 comprises 14 residues. V shed 1 base and J shed 4 bases, with 8 bases lying between them. CDR3 sequence (DNA): TGTGCCAGTAGTATAGCGGCAGGGAATCAGCCCCAGCATTTT. Its protein is CASSIAAGNQPQHF.

This chain links TRBV2 with TRBJ2-7, with 9 bases matching TRBD2. Germline CDR1 is SNHLY and CDR2 is FYNNEI. There are 14 residues in the CDR3. V was clipped by 8 bases and J by 2 bases; unmatched bases: 7. The CDR3: CASFGLATPYEQYF. The CDR3 coding sequence is TGTGCCAGCTTCGGACTAGCGACGCCCTACGAGCAGTACTTC.

The V call is TRBV2, the J call TRBJ1-1; 8 positions match TRBD1. The CDR3 spans 15 residues. V dropped 6 bases and J dropped 2; count of bases not matched to a gene: 8. Looked up from germline, CDR1 is SNHLY and CDR2 is FYNNEI. CDR3 DNA sequence: TGTGCCAGCAGCGACAGGGGACCCTCAAACACTGAAGCTTTCTTT. Amino acids: CASSDRGPSNTEAFF.

The chain uses TRBV6-5 and TRBJ2-2; D is uncertain. Trimming took 2 bases from V and 4 from J, leaving 8 bases between them. The CDR3 loop spans 14 amino acids. Germline CDR1 MNHEY, CDR2 SVGAGI. Written as DNA, the CDR3 is TGTGCCAGCAGTTACCGCCGCGGCACCGGGGAGCTGTTTTTT. This encodes CASSYRRGTGELFF.

This clone was detected many times. The rearrangement uses TRBV11-2 and TRBJ1-1, with TRBD1 matching over 8 bases. Germline lookup yields CDR1 SGHAT and CDR2 FQNNGV. The CDR3 is 13 residues long. V lost 8 bases, J lost 5 bases, and 7 bases stayed unmatched. This CDR3 is CASAGGSRTEAFF. Here the CDR3 DNA reads TGTGCCAGCGCAGGGGGCAGTAGGACTGAAGCTTTCTTT.

CDR3 DNA sequence: TGTGCCAGCAGTTACTCTTCAGGGGGTGGTCAGCCCCAGCATTTT. As protein: CASSYSSGGGQPQHF. The gene calls are TRBV6-5 and TRBJ1-5, with 7 positions matching TRBD1. The CDR3 has 15 amino acids. V was pared by 0 bases and J by 6 bases, with 5 bases of the junction left unmatched. Germline values: CDR1 MNHEY, CDR2 SVGAGI.

The chain combines TRBV6-6 with TRBJ1-5, with 7 bases that match TRBD1. The germline gives CDR1 MNHNY, CDR2 SVGAGI (reference sequence). CDR3 length: 16 amino acids. Unmatched junction bases numbered 7, after V lost 2 bases and J lost 3 bases. The CDR3 DNA follows: TGTGCCAGCAGTTACAGCTTAGGGACAGTCAATCAGCCCCAGCATTTT. As protein: CASSYSLGTVNQPQHF.

This sequence joins TRBV27 and TRBJ2-7, with D unresolved. Trimming cost V 8 bases and J 2 bases, with 13 bases left between them. CDR3 length: 13 residues. Germline loops: CDR1 MNHEY, CDR2 SMNVEV (reference sequence). In nucleotides, the CDR3 is TGTGCCAGCTCGCCCCAAGCTACCTACGAGCAGTACTTC. It encodes CASSPQATYEQYF.

About this clone itself: Other DNA sequences from this sample encode an identical CDR3 as well. The DNA of the CDR3 is TGCGCCAGCGGTAATACAGGGGACCATCAGCCCCAGCATTTT. Its translation: CASGNTGDHQPQHF. V is TRBV10-2 and J is TRBJ1-5, with 7 bases lining up with TRBD1. The ends lost 8 bases at V and 5 bases at J; junction bases unmatched: 9. Germline CDR1 reads WSHSY; CDR2 reads SAAADI. The length of the CDR3 is 14 residues.

This chain connects TRBV7-3 to TRBJ2-1, with no clear D. This CDR3 region has 14 residues. Per the germline V gene, CDR1 is SGHTA and CDR2 is FQGTGA. V lost 4 bases and J lost 1, with 8 bases in between. The chain's CDR3 is CASSSHGSYNEQFF. The DNA of the CDR3 is TGTGCCAGCAGCTCACATGGTTCCTACAATGAGCAGTTCTTC. The whole variable domain, filled in from reference TRBV7-3 and TRBJ2-1, reads GAGVSQTPSNKVTEKGKYVELRCDPISGHTALYWYRQSLGQGPEFLIYFQGTGAADDSGLPNDRFFAVRPEGSVSTLKIQRTERGDSAVYLCASSSHGSYNEQFFGPGTRLTVL.

The chain uses TRBV18 and TRBJ1-4, with 8 positions matching TRBD1. The CDR3 extends over 13 amino acids. V gave up 5 bases and J gave up 7 bases; unmatched junction bases: 3. CDR1 and CDR2 (germline): KGHSH, LQKENI. The DNA of the CDR3 is TGTGCCAGCTCAGGGACAGGTGGTGAAAAACTGTTTTTT. This translates into CASSGTGGEKLFF. Variable domain in full (rest from reference TRBV18 and TRBJ1-4): NAGVMQNPRHLVRRRGQEARLRCSPMKGHSHVYWYRQLPEEGLKFMVYLQKENIIDESGMPKERFSAEFPKEGPSILRIQQVVRGDSAAYFCASSGTGGEKLFFGSGTQLSVL.

The chain combines TRBV4-1 with TRBJ1-6; D possibly corresponds to TRBD1 (5 bases). V was shortened by 1 base and J by 3 bases, with 7 bases between the two germline ends. The V gene's germline CDR1 is MGHRA and CDR2 YSYEKL. CDR3 length: 15 residues. The CDR3 DNA reads as TGCGCCAGCAGCCAAGCCGACAGCTATAATTCACCCCTCCACTTT. It codes for CASSQADSYNSPLHF.

The V and J genes are TRBV15 and TRBJ2-5; D is undetermined. The ends were cut back, 4 bases at V and 4 bases at J, with 10 bases in the middle. The germline gives CDR1 LNHNV, CDR2 YYDKDF (reference sequence). This CDR3 is built from 13 residues. For the CDR3, the DNA is TGTGCCACCAGCACACAAACGGGAGAGACCCAGTACTTC. It encodes CATSTQTGETQYF.

V and J are TRBV2 and TRBJ2-1, with D maybe TRBD1 (6 bases). The CDR3 consists of 12 residues. Germline V gene data show CDR1 as SNHLY and CDR2 as FYNNEI. V was pared by 10 bases and J by 7 bases, with 14 bases between. As DNA, the CDR3 is TGTGCCACCAGGACAGTACGGAATGAGCAGTTCTTC. Amino acids: CATRTVRNEQFF.

This sequence joins TRBV25-1 and TRBJ1-3; D uncertain. Trimming cost V 2 bases and J 9 bases, with 11 bases left between them. This CDR3 comprises 13 residues. The germline CDR1 and CDR2 sequences are MGHDK and SYGVNS. The CDR3 here is CASSEPRMSTIYF. In DNA form, the CDR3 reads TGTGCCAGCAGTGAACCCCGAATGAGCACCATATATTTT.

Notes on this clone: Germline and junction disagree at one end, which may indicate a read error. The rearrangement links TRBV30 to TRBJ1-2, with TRBD1 matching over 8 bases. CDR1 is GTSNPN, CDR2 SVGIG, per germline (reference sequence). The CDR3 is made up of 13 amino acids. For the CDR3, the DNA is TGTGCCTGGAGTGTCGGACAGGGATATGGCTGCACCTTC. Translating it yields CAWSVGQGYGCTF.

V and J are TRBV9 and TRBJ2-5; D is undetermined. The better agreement between TRBJ2-7 and the DNA end casts doubt on the J call. The CDR3 is 13 amino acids. Per the germline V gene, CDR1 is SGDLS and CDR2 is YYNGEE. This CDR3 reads CASSVERPYEQYF. Written as DNA, the CDR3 is TGTGCCAGCAGCGTAGAACGTCCCTACGAGCAGTACTTC.

This rearrangement joins TRBV7-9 to TRBJ2-4; D unclear. The CDR3 extends over 16 amino acids. Germline V gives CDR1 SEHNR, CDR2 FQNEAQ (reference sequence). Trimming stripped 5 bases from V and 0 bases from J, with 14 bases between. CDR3 in amino acids: CASSAPIRLAKNIQYF. The CDR3 coding sequence is TGTGCCAGCAGCGCTCCTATCAGGCTAGCCAAAAACATTCAGTACTTC.

The V call is TRBV7-8, the J call TRBJ1-2, with 10 bases lining up with TRBD1. Germline V CDR1 and CDR2: SGHVS, FQNEAQ. V lost 4 bases and J lost 0; bases outside the gene matches: 11. The CDR3 loop spans 18 amino acids. The DNA for the CDR3 is TGTGCCAGCAGCTCACGGATTATTGGACAGGGGGCTAACTATGGCTACACCTTC. Its protein is CASSSRIIGQGANYGYTF.

The chain carries TRBV29-1 and TRBJ2-7; TRBD2 might be the D (6 bases). The CDR3 is 11 amino acids. The germline gives CDR1 SQVTM, CDR2 ANQGSEA. With 6 bases removed from V and 4 bases from J, the gap between germline ends came to 10 bases. CDR3 residues: CSVEEGYEQYF. The CDR3 DNA follows: TGCAGCGTCGAGGAGGGATACGAGCAGTACTTC.

The CDR3 bases are TGTGCCAGCAGCCAAGTTAGTCTTGATGAGCAGTTCTTC. This translates into CASSQVSLDEQFF. The rearrangement uses TRBV4-2 and TRBJ2-1; D gene ambiguous. V gave up 1 base and J gave up 8 bases, with 9 bases separating them. The CDR3 is made up of 13 amino acids. Germline V lookup: CDR1 LGHNA, CDR2 YNFKEQ.

This clone appeared a few times. J is TRBJ2-5 and V is TRBV6-1; TRBD2 matches at 8 bases. V was pared by 3 bases and J by 5 bases, with 11 bases of the junction left unmatched. The CDR3 totals 16 residues. Looked up from germline, CDR1 is MNHNS and CDR2 is SASEGT. As DNA, the CDR3 is TGTGCCAGCAGTGACACCGTGAGGACTAGCCCTGAGACCCAGTACTTC. As protein: CASSDTVRTSPETQYF.

This clone was seen more than once but under ten times. V usage is TRBV6-1 and J usage is TRBJ2-5; 16 nucleotides agree with TRBD2. The ends lost 9 bases at V and 5 bases at J; junction bases unmatched: 6. The CDR3 length is 15 residues. Germline V CDR1 and CDR2: MNHNS, SASEGT. In DNA, the CDR3 is TGTGCCAGTGAGGGACTAGCGGGAGGGCTGGAGACCCAGTACTTC. It specifies CASEGLAGGLETQYF.